Given below is one T cell receptor (beta chain) in context. Its antigen is still unknown. This sample is part of a study of cytomegalovirus exposure and HLA in healthy donors. Sequencing was performed with immunoSEQ multiplex PCR; in TCRdb, only in-frame clones are kept and a portion is missing. The table includes more than 100,000 clones, 88% detected once. Broader study findings: Within the 130 or so validation repertoires, first-cohort TCR clusters tended to co-occur, according to a later analysis. Many donors shared some public TCRs, even though most TCR sequences were rare.

The trim removed 6 bases at V and 4 bases at J, leaving 8 bases unmatched. The germline V gene has CDR1 SGHRS and CDR2 YFSETQ. The CDR3 has 14 amino acids. The chain links TRBV5-1 to TRBJ2-7; 9 nucleotides line up with TRBD1. The receptor's source is a man aged 30 to 45 in good health and CMV-seronegative. The sequencing input was PBMCs. CDR3 protein: CASNPGTGYYEQYF. DNA of the CDR3: TGCGCCAGCAACCCCGGGACAGGGTATTACGAGCAGTACTTC.